This entry concerns a single T cell receptor (beta chain). This sample is part of a study of blood T cell repertoires in COVID-19. As for the study in general: The study drew acute and convalescent COVID-19 samples from the United States, Italy and Spain.

Produced via immunoSEQ multiplex PCR; TCRdb's table is partial and in-frame only. The sample lists approximately 400,000 clones; 70% to 90% were seen once. Germline loops: CDR1 KGHSH, CDR2 LQKENI. After removal of 3 bases from V and 3 bases from J, the junction contained 6 bases not matched to a gene. The CDR3 is 15 amino acids. Source material: peripheral blood. The chain recombines TRBV18 with TRBJ2-3; 7 nucleotides agree with TRBD2. This receptor was taken from a woman aged 45-65 years with COVID-19, enrolled during active disease. CDR3 sequence: CASSPLASGTDTQYF. The CDR3 DNA reads as TGTGCCAGCTCACCTCTGGCTAGCGGTACAGATACGCAGTATTTT.